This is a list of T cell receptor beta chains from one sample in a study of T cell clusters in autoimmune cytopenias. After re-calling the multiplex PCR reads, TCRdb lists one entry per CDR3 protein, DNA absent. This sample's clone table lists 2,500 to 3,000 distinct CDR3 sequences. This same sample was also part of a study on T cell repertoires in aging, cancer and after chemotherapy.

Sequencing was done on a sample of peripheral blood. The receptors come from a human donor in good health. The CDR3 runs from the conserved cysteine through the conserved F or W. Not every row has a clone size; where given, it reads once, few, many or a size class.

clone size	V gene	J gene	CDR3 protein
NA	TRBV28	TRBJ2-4	CASRPRGGNIQYF
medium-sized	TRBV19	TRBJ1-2	CASSKRADYGYTF
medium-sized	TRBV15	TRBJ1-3	CATSRDYEGLLSGNTIYF
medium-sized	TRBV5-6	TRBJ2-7	CASSPFNSYEQYF
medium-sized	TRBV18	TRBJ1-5	CASSPKGDQPQHF
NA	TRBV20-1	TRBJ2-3	CSVRGLAGGRDTDTQYF
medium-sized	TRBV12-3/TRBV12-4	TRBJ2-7	CASSPGGSSYEQYF
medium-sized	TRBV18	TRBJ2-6	CASSQENRAGANVLTF
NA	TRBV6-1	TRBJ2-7	CASSHPAPGEQYF
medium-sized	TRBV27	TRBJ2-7	CASSLNPEGNYEQYF
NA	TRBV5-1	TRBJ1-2	CASSFEQAQGRRGYTF